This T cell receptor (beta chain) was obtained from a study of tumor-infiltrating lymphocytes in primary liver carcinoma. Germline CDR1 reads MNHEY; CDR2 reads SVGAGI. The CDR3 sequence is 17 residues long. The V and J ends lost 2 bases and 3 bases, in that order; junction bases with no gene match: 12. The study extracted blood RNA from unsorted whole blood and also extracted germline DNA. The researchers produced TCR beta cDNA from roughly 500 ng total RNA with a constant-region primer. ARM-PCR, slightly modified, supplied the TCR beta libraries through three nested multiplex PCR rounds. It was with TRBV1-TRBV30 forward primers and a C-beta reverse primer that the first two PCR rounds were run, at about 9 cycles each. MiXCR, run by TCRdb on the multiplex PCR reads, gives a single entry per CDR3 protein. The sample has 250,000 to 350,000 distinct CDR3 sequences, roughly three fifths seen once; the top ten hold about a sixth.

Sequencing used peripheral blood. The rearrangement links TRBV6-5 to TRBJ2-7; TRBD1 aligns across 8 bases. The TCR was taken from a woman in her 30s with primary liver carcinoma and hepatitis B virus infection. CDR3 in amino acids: CASSYQVLRTGHYEQYF. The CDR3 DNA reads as TGTGCCAGCAGTTACCAGGTTCTAAGGACAGGGCACTACGAGCAGTACTTC.